This T cell receptor (beta chain) was observed in a study of blood T cell repertoires in COVID-19. On the study more broadly: Both acute and convalescent COVID-19 samples were obtained from the United States, Italy and Spain.

Assay used: immunoSEQ multiplex PCR; TCRdb lists only in-frame clones, some missing. In the table there are approximately 50,000 clones, 85% of which are singletons. The V gene end was trimmed by 2 bases and the J gene end by 5 bases; junction bases not matched to a gene: 13. Germline CDR1 GTSNPN, CDR2 SVGIG (reference sequence). This CDR3 comprises 17 residues. This receptor was obtained from a human donor in a cohort sampled during active COVID-19. The V and J genes are TRBV30 and TRBJ2-5; 11 nucleotides line up with TRBD2. The specimen sequenced was peripheral blood. CDR3 in amino acids: CAWSLAGGALQRETQYF. As DNA, the CDR3 is TGTGCCTGGAGTTTAGCGGGAGGGGCCCTCCAACGGGAGACCCAGTACTTC.